The clone carrying this TCR beta chain was seen repeatedly, ten times or more. Antigen specificity is unknown. The data were taken from a study of T cells in Graves' hyperthyroidism and ophthalmopathy. Study-level points and caveats: The model forecast ophthalmopathy, anticipating it by a median roughly 6.5 months before onset.

The length of the CDR3 is 12 residues. Germline values: CDR1 MNHEY, CDR2 SVGEGT. V shed 6 bases and J shed 0 bases, with 6 bases lying between them. Using RNA transcripts as the source, TCR beta CDR3 regions were amplified. Carried out on the TCR CDR3, a first-round RT-PCR used the HTBI primer set. Each CDR3 protein is one row after TCRdb ran MiXCR on the multiplex PCR reads. The table records under 700,000 distinct CDR3 sequences, 40% to 55% of them present only once. The genes are TRBV6-2 or TRBV6-3 and TRBJ2-7; perhaps TRBD2 as D (6 bases). Sequenced material: peripheral blood or thyroid tissue (not recorded which). The origin of this receptor is a woman aged 18 to 35 with Graves' hyperthyroidism. CDR3 protein: CASRGGSYEQYF. CDR3 coding DNA: TGTGCCAGCAGGGGGGGCTCCTACGAGCAGTACTTC.